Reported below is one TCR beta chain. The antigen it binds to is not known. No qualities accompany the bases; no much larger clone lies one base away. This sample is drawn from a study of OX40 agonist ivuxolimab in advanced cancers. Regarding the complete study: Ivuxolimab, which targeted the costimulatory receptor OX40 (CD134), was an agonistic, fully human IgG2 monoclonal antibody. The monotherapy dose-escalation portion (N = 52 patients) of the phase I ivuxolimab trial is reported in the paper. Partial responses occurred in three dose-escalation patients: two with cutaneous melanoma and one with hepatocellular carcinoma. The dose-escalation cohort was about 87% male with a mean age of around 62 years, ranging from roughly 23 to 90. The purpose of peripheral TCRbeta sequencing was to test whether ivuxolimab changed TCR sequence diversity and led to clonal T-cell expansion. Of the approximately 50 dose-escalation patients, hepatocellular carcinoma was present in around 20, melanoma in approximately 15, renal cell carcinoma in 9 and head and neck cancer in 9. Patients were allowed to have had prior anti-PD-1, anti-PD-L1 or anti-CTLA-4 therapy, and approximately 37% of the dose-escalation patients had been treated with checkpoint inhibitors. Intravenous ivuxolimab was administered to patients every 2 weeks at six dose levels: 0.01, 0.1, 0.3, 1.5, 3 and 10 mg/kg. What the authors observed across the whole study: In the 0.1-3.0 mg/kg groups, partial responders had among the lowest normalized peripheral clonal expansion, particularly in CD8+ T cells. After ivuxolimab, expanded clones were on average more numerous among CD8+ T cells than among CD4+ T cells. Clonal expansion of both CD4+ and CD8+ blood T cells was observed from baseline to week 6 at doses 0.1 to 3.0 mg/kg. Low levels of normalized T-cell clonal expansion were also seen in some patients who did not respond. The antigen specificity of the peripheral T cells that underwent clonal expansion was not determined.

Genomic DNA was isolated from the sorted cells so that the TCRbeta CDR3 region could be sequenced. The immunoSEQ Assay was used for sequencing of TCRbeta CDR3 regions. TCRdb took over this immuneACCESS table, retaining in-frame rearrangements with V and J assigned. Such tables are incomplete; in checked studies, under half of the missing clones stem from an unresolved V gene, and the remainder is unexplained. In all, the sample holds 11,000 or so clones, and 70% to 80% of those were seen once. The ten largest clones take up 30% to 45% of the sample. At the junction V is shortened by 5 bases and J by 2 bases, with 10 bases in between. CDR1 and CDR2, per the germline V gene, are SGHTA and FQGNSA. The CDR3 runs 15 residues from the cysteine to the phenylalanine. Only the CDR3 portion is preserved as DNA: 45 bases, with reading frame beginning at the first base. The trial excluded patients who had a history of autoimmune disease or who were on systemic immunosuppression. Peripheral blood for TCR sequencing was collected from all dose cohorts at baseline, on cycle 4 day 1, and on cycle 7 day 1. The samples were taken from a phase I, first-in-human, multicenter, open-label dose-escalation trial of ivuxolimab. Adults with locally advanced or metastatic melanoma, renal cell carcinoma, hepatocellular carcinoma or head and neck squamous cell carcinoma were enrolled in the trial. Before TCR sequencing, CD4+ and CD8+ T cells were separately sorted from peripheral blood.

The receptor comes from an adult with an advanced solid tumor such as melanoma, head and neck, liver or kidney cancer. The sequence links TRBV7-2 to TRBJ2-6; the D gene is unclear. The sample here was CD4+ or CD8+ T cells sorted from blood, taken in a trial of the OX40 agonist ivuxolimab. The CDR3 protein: CASSREATGANVLTF. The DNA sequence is TGTGCCAGCAGCCGTGAGGCTACTGGGGCCAACGTCCTGACTTTC.